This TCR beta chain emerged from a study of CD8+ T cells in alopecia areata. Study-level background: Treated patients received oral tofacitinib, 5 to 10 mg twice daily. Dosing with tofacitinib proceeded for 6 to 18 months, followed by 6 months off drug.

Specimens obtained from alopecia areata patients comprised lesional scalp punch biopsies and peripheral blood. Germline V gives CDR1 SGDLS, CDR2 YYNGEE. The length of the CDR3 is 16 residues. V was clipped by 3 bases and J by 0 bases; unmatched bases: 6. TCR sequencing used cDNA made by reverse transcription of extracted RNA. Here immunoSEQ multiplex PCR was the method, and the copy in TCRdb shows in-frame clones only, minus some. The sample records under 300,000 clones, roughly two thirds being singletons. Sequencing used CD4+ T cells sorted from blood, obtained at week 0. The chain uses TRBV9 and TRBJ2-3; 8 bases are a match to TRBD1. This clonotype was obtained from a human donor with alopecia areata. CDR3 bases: TGTGCCAGCAGCGCAATGGACAGGGCTAGCACAGATACGCAGTATTTT. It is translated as CASSAMDRASTDTQYF.